A selection of T cell receptor beta chains follows, all from one sample in a study of T cells in Graves' hyperthyroidism and ophthalmopathy. MiXCR, applied by TCRdb to the multiplex PCR reads, yields one record per CDR3 protein. The repertoire has 25,000 to 30,000 distinct CDR3 sequences, around 40% of them found once; the top ten carry about 9.4%. Sequenced input: blood. Receptors were obtained from a woman aged 25-40 years with Graves' hyperthyroidism. CDR3s include the opening cysteine and the closing phenylalanine or tryptophan. The order of the fields is J gene, D gene, V gene, CDR3 protein. D genes are given only for firm matches.

J: TRBJ2-7
D: -
V: TRBV6-1
CDR3: CASSAGQGFILAVHEQYF

J: TRBJ2-1
D: -
V: TRBV7-3
CDR3: CASSPTLKGYNEQFF

J: TRBJ2-1
D: -
V: TRBV9
CDR3: CASSENSGPGDEQFF

J: TRBJ1-4
D: TRBD1
V: TRBV10-3
CDR3: CAISDRADEKLFF

J: TRBJ2-1
D: -
V: TRBV19
CDR3: CASSIAFGPSGQFF

J: TRBJ2-3
D: -
V: TRBV2
CDR3: CASSPTDTQYF

J: TRBJ1-1
D: TRBD1
V: TRBV7-2
CDR3: CASSSTGWGTEAFF

J: TRBJ2-7
D: -
V: TRBV20-1
CDR3: CSARAAGGPYEQYF

J: TRBJ1-2
D: -
V: TRBV5-1
CDR3: CASSLAGRDYGYTF

J: TRBJ2-2
D: TRBD2
V: TRBV7-2
CDR3: CASSLDSGGSAGELFF

J: TRBJ2-3
D: -
V: TRBV7-6
CDR3: CASSSLGDIFTDTQYF

J: TRBJ2-7
D: -
V: TRBV5-1
CDR3: CASRDEGGRGEQYF

J: TRBJ2-7
D: TRBD2
V: TRBV5-1
CDR3: CASGGGSYEQYF

J: TRBJ1-1
D: -
V: TRBV7-8
CDR3: CASSCGTEAFF

J: TRBJ2-1
D: TRBD2
V: TRBV20-1
CDR3: CSALGLAGTGQFF

J: TRBJ1-1
D: -
V: TRBV20-1
CDR3: CSAAFGGVGTEAFF

J: TRBJ2-1
D: TRBD2
V: TRBV20-1
CDR3: CSARGPPGVASGEWNEQFF

J: TRBJ2-7
D: -
V: TRBV7-6
CDR3: CASQPYGGYEQYF

J: TRBJ1-2
D: -
V: TRBV6-6
CDR3: CASSPPSYGYTF

J: TRBJ1-1
D: -
V: TRBV7-9
CDR3: CASSSGGVSEAFF

J: TRBJ2-7
D: -
V: TRBV19
CDR3: CATRGDSALYLCASSFRQGYEQYF

J: TRBJ2-7
D: TRBD1
V: TRBV10-3
CDR3: CAISSDRANEQYF

J: TRBJ2-7
D: TRBD1
V: TRBV20-1
CDR3: CSVGQGLNEQYF

J: TRBJ2-1
D: -
V: TRBV14
CDR3: CASSQVGQLYEQFF

J: TRBJ2-1
D: -
V: TRBV11-2
CDR3: CASSFSRQNYNEESF

J: TRBJ1-1
D: TRBD1
V: TRBV28
CDR3: CASSPQQGFMNTEAFF

J: TRBJ1-5
D: -
V: TRBV5-4
CDR3: CASSLMGFDQPQHF

J: TRBJ2-7
D: TRBD2
V: TRBV20-1
CDR3: CGAQSGSWYEQYF

J: TRBJ2-1
D: TRBD2
V: TRBV24-1
CDR3: CATSDSRTSGRNEQFF

J: TRBJ2-3
D: TRBD2
V: TRBV20-1
CDR3: CSARPGTRSTDTQYF

J: TRBJ1-1
D: TRBD1
V: TRBV18
CDR3: CASSPGQGEYAEAFF

J: TRBJ2-5
D: -
V: TRBV6-5
CDR3: CASRGGETQYF

J: TRBJ1-3
D: -
V: TRBV2
CDR3: CASSVQGNTIYF

J: TRBJ2-5
D: -
V: TRBV20-1
CDR3: CSARGPVLETQYF

J: TRBJ1-5
D: -
V: TRBV24-1
CDR3: CATSDYGNNQPQHF

J: TRBJ2-3
D: TRBD2
V: TRBV5-1
CDR3: CASSLVTSGKSDTQYF

J: TRBJ2-1
D: TRBD1
V: TRBV19
CDR3: CASSEAGGYEQFF

J: TRBJ2-7
D: -
V: TRBV6-1
CDR3: CASSERDRRWYEQYF

J: TRBJ2-3
D: TRBD1
V: TRBV24-1
CDR3: CATSDPGGTDTQYF

J: TRBJ1-5
D: -
V: TRBV28
CDR3: CASSLGGRNQPQHF

J: TRBJ1-5
D: -
V: TRBV24-1
CDR3: CATSVPPNNQPQHF

J: TRBJ2-3
D: -
V: TRBV29-1
CDR3: CSVADIPGTDTQYF

J: TRBJ1-2
D: TRBD1
V: TRBV7-8
CDR3: CTSSLQGNYGYTF

J: TRBJ2-3
D: -
V: TRBV10-1
CDR3: CASSELEGAEDTQYF

J: TRBJ1-2
D: -
V: TRBV25-1
CDR3: CASSARVANDYTF

J: TRBJ1-2
D: TRBD1
V: TRBV3-1
CDR3: CASRGQGRFQGYTF

J: TRBJ2-7
D: -
V: TRBV2
CDR3: CASSEWNADEQYF

J: TRBJ2-1
D: -
V: TRBV7-9
CDR3: CASSLALGVGNEQFF

J: TRBJ1-2
D: -
V: TRBV10-3
CDR3: CAILPDPQVYGYTF

J: TRBJ2-1
D: TRBD2
V: TRBV19
CDR3: CASSIGLAGMNEQFF